This T cell receptor beta chain was captured in a study of blood T cell repertoires in COVID-19. The CDR3 contains 15 residues. Germline V gene data show CDR1 as MDHEN and CDR2 as SYDVKM. The V and J ends lost 5 bases and 4 bases respectively, with 12 bases between them. Profiling relied on immunoSEQ multiplex PCR, and the TCRdb table lists in-frame clones only, not all of them. The sample has about 180,000 clones, around 89% seen once. The sample taken for sequencing was peripheral blood. The rearrangement links TRBV28 to TRBJ1-6, with D perhaps TRBD1 (6 bases). This sequence originates from a man between 18 and 35 years old who had recovered from COVID-19. DNA of the CDR3: TGTGCCAGCAGTCGAATAACAGGGTATAATTCACCCCTCCACTTT. It specifies CASSRITGYNSPLHF.